The 16 T cell receptor beta chains reported below all come from one sample, sequenced in a study of Graves' ophthalmopathy and Graves' hyperthyroidism. Using RNA transcripts, the TCR beta CDR3 regions were amplified. First-round RT-PCR employed HTBI primers, with a second-round multiplex PCR after it. TCRdb redid the calling of the multiplex PCR reads with MiXCR, one entry per CDR3 protein. Here the sample spans 600,000 to 950,000 distinct CDR3 sequences, 35% to 50% being singletons. Material for sequencing was peripheral blood. Receptor source: an adult man with Graves' ophthalmopathy.

This clonotype was observed many times. The chain uses TRBV12-3 or TRBV12-4 and TRBJ2-7; 7 bases fit TRBD2. The CDR3 spans 12 residues. V shed 4 bases, J shed 3 bases, and the junction held 0 bases outside the gene matches. The CDR3 region has the DNA TGTGCCAGCAGTTGGGGGGGCTACGAGCAGTACTTC. Encoded protein: CASSWGGYEQYF.

V is TRBV2 and J is TRBJ2-7; D remains unclear. This CDR3 is 13 amino acids long. Trimming left V 5 bases short and J 2 bases short, with 10 bases between. Per germline, CDR1 SNHLY and CDR2 FYNNEI. This chain's CDR3 is CASSSRPPYEQYF. The CDR3, as DNA: TGTGCCAGCAGTTCCAGACCGCCCTACGAGCAGTACTTC.

The genes are TRBV19 and TRBJ2-2; 8 nucleotides match TRBD1. Germline values: CDR1 LNHDA, CDR2 SQIVND (reference sequence). Germline trimming cut 11 bases from V and 6 bases from J; bases unmatched to any gene: 14. This CDR3 has 15 amino acids. The CDR3 DNA is TGTGCCTGGAGGCGCAGGGGGCAGACCGCCGGGGAGCTGTTTTTT. It codes for CAWRRRGQTAGELFF.

In regard to this clonotype: This sequence is one base from a far larger clone and is likely a read error. The chain carries TRBV7-9 and TRBJ2-7; no definite D call. Trimming removed 6 bases from V and 1 base from J, with 13 bases in between. The germline V gene has CDR1 SEHNR and CDR2 FQNEAQ (reference sequence). The CDR3 sequence is 14 residues long. CDR3: CASSSDWGSYEQYF. CDR3 nucleotide sequence: TGTGCCAGCAGTTCCGACTGGGGTTCCTACGAGCAGTACTTC.

The V and J genes are TRBV7-2 and TRBJ2-3; maybe TRBD2 (6 bases). V shed 5 bases and J shed 3 bases, with 15 bases lying between them. Germline-derived CDR1 and CDR2 are SGHTA and FQGNSA. The CDR3 has 15 amino acids. The CDR3 is CASSDSGTSTDTQYF. The DNA for the CDR3 is TGTGCCAGCAGCGATTCCGGGACTTCAACAGATACGCAGTATTTT. The variable domain in full, with the rest retrieved from reference TRBV7-2 and TRBJ2-3, is GAGVSQSPSNKVTEKGKDVELRCDPISGHTALYWYRQSLGQGLEFLIYFQGNSAPDKSGLPSDRFSAERTGGSVSTLTIQRTQQEDSAVYLCASSDSGTSTDTQYFGPGTRLTVL.

This sequence joins TRBV15 and TRBJ1-1; D may be TRBD1 (6 bases). Germline values: CDR1 LNHNV, CDR2 YYDKDF (reference sequence). The CDR3 runs to 16 residues. The germline V and J ends were trimmed by 3 bases and 7 bases, with 21 bases remaining between them. CDR3 loop: CATSRSRGRGESEAFF. The CDR3 DNA sequence: TGTGCCACCAGCAGGTCTAGGGGAAGGGGGGAGAGTGAAGCTTTCTTT. The full variable domain, with the rest looked up from reference TRBV15 and TRBJ1-1, is DAMVIQNPRYQVTQFGKPVTLSCSQTLNHNVMYWYQQKSSQAPKLLFHYYDKDFNNEADTPDNFQSRRPNTSFCFLDIRSPGLGDTAMYLCATSRSRGRGESEAFFGQGTRLTVV.

This clonotype occurred a few times. The V and J genes are TRBV19 and TRBJ1-3; D ambiguous. The CDR3 extends over 14 amino acids. CDR1 LNHDA and CDR2 SQIVND come from the germline V gene (reference sequence). V was pared by 3 bases and J by 2 bases, with 8 bases between. The CDR3 DNA reads as TGTGCCAGTAGTATGAGGATACCTGGAAACACCATATATTTT. Translating gives CASSMRIPGNTIYF.

This clonotype was picked up a small number of times. The V call is TRBV7-9, the J call TRBJ1-6; TRBD1 is a possible D gene (6 bases). This CDR3 contains 17 residues. The germline V gene encodes CDR1 SEHNR and CDR2 FQNEAQ (reference sequence). The V and J ends lost 5 bases and 2 bases respectively, with 16 bases between them. The DNA of the CDR3 is TGTGCCAGCAGCCACAATCAGGGGATGCCCTATAATTCACCCCTCCACTTT. It is translated as CASSHNQGMPYNSPLHF.

The CDR3, as DNA: TGTGCCTGGAGCGAACAGCATAACTATGGCTACACCTTC. Residues: CAWSEQHNYGYTF. The chain combines TRBV30 with TRBJ1-2; D gene uncertain. With 3 bases removed from V and 1 base from J, the gap between germline ends came to 9 bases. Germline CDR1 is GTSNPN and CDR2 is SVGIG (reference sequence). CDR3 length: 13 residues.

V usage is TRBV29-1 and J usage is TRBJ2-3; TRBD1 or TRBD2 may be the D gene (5 bases each). CDR1 and CDR2 (germline): SQVTM, ANQGSEA. Trimming removed 5 bases from V and 3 bases from J, with 21 bases in between. This CDR3 has 16 residues. CDR3 protein: CSVSGTLPGGTDTQYF. CDR3 nucleotide sequence: TGCAGCGTTTCCGGGACGCTCCCGGGCGGAACAGATACGCAGTATTTT.

This clonotype has only a few counts. This chain connects TRBV6-1 to TRBJ2-7; 7 positions agree with TRBD1. The germline gives CDR1 MNHNS, CDR2 SASEGT. CDR3 length equals 12 residues. After removal of 6 bases from V and 3 bases from J, the junction contained 2 bases not matched to a gene. Here the CDR3 reads CASSGQDYEQYF. CDR3 bases: TGTGCCAGCAGCGGACAGGACTACGAGCAGTACTTC.

V and J are TRBV6-5 and TRBJ1-2; 11 nucleotides agree with TRBD1. CDR1 and CDR2 (germline): MNHEY, SVGAGI. The CDR3 covers 15 residues. The V gene end was trimmed by 3 bases and the J gene end by 4 bases; junction bases not matched to a gene: 4. In DNA, the CDR3 is TGTGCCAGCAGTTATGGGACAGGGGGAATCTATGGCTACACCTTC. Its protein product is CASSYGTGGIYGYTF.

This clonotype has more than one count but fewer than ten. The V call is TRBV7-9, the J call TRBJ1-1; D is ambiguous. V lost 2 bases, J lost 8 bases, and 12 bases lay in between. This CDR3 has 13 residues. The germline V gene has CDR1 SEHNR and CDR2 FQNEAQ (reference sequence). The CDR3 loop is CASSLSGGREAFF. The CDR3, as DNA: TGTGCCAGCAGCTTATCGGGCGGGAGGGAAGCTTTCTTT.

This clonotype came up many times. This rearrangement joins TRBV2 to TRBJ2-5; D is possibly TRBD1 (5 bases). CDR3 length equals 15 residues. Trimming pared 0 bases from V and 5 bases from J, leaving 13 bases between. Germline CDR1 is SNHLY and CDR2 is FYNNEI. The CDR3 DNA sequence: TGTGCCAGCAGTGAAGCGCTAATCCAGGGTGAGACCCAGTACTTC. It codes for CASSEALIQGETQYF.

This clonotype has ten or more counts. This chain connects TRBV19 to TRBJ1-1; D gene uncertain. V was shortened by 6 bases and J by 4 bases, with 12 bases between the two germline ends. The CDR3 length is 13 residues. Per the germline V gene, CDR1 is LNHDA and CDR2 is SQIVND (reference sequence). Written as DNA, the CDR3 is TGTGCCAGTAGGGGCGCATACTCCACTGAAGCTTTCTTT. Residues: CASRGAYSTEAFF.

The rearrangement joins TRBV7-3 to TRBJ1-6; maybe TRBD1 (6 bases). Per germline, CDR1 SGHTA and CDR2 FQGTGA. Trimming shortened V by 8 bases and J by 5 bases, and 13 bases separated the two germline ends. There are 14 residues in the CDR3. This chain's CDR3 is CASPRQGNNSPLHF. CDR3 sequence (DNA): TGTGCCAGCCCCAGGCAGGGGAATAATTCACCCCTCCACTTT.